Presented here are 7 T cell receptor beta chains from one specimen sequenced in a study of control samples from healthy donors and cancer patients. Libraries were prepared by immunoSEQ multiplex PCR; TCRdb keeps only in-frame clonotypes and omits some of them. The sample gives some 29,000 clones, around nine tenths of which show up once; about 4.3% is in the top ten. The sample comprised formalin-fixed, paraffin-embedded tissue. Receptors originate from a female donor with melanoma.

This chain uses TRBV7-2 with TRBJ1-3, with D maybe TRBD1 (5 bases). Germline V gives CDR1 SGHTA, CDR2 FQGNSA. The CDR3 is 16 residues long. The V gene lost 4 bases and the J gene lost 3 bases, with 16 bases spanning the gap. Written as DNA, the CDR3 is TGTGCCAGCAGCTGGTGGGGCCAGGAGGATGGAAACACCATATATTTT. It codes for CASSWWGQEDGNTIYF.

The chain is built from TRBV9 and TRBJ2-1; 9 bases are shared with TRBD1. V was pared by 2 bases and J by 10 bases, with 7 bases of the junction left unmatched. CDR1 and CDR2 (germline): SGDLS, YYNGEE. The CDR3 consists of 14 residues. The CDR3 loop is CASSVEGQGMEQFF. The CDR3 DNA reads as TGTGCCAGCAGCGTCGAGGGACAGGGTATGGAGCAGTTCTTC.

This clone was picked up a small number of times. V usage is TRBV27 and J usage is TRBJ1-2; TRBD1 aligns across 10 bases. The CDR3 is 15 residues long. The germline V gene has CDR1 MNHEY and CDR2 SMNVEV (reference sequence). Germline trimming cut 1 base from V and 7 bases from J; bases unmatched to any gene: 6. The CDR3 nucleotides are TGTGCCAGCAGTTTATGGGACAGGGGATGGGGTGGCTACACCTTC. Its translation: CASSLWDRGWGGYTF.

V usage is TRBV27 and J usage is TRBJ1-1, with TRBD1 matching 9 bases. The CDR3 runs to 17 residues. J was trimmed by 5 bases and V by 1 base; bases with no gene match: 11. The V gene's germline CDR1 is MNHEY and CDR2 SMNVEV (reference sequence). The CDR3 protein is CASSLLTHRGLGTEAFF. DNA of the CDR3: TGTGCCAGCAGTTTATTAACCCACAGGGGGCTTGGGACTGAAGCTTTCTTT.

The chain combines TRBV5-1 with TRBJ1-1; TRBD1 might be the D (5 bases). The V and J ends lost 4 bases and 7 bases respectively, with 11 bases between them. The CDR3 runs to 12 residues. Germline CDR1 is SGHRS and CDR2 is YFSETQ. CDR3 sequence: CASSTQGDEAFF. The CDR3 DNA sequence: TGCGCCAGCAGCACTCAGGGTGATGAAGCTTTCTTT.

The chain joins TRBV19 to TRBJ2-2, with TRBD1 identical over 7 bases. CDR3 length equals 17 residues. CDR1 and CDR2 from the germline V gene are LNHDA and SQIVND (reference sequence). Trimming took 1 base from V and 0 from J; bases not matched to a gene: 5. DNA of the CDR3: TGTGCCAGTAGTATAGGAAAGGGACAGTCGAACACCGGGGAGCTGTTTTTT. It is translated as CASSIGKGQSNTGELFF. The full variable domain, completed using reference TRBV19 and TRBJ2-2, is DGGITQSPKYLFRKEGQNVTLSCEQNLNHDAMYWYRQDPGQGLRLIYYSQIVNDFQKGDIAEGYSVSREKKESFPLTVTSAQKNPTAFYLCASSIGKGQSNTGELFFGEGSRLTVL.

The chain combines TRBV19 with TRBJ1-1; D is possibly TRBD1 (6 bases). CDR3 length: 16 residues. The germline V gene has CDR1 LNHDA and CDR2 SQIVND (reference sequence). With 3 bases removed from V and 1 base from J, the gap between germline ends came to 15 bases. The DNA for the CDR3 is TGTGCCAGTAGTATCCAGGCAGGGGCCGGGAACACTGAAGCTTTCTTT. Residues: CASSIQAGAGNTEAFF.